This T cell receptor (beta chain) appears in the sequencing data of a study of neurological immune-mediated disorders. Study observations and caveats: The most TCR clonal expansion was seen in HTLV-1-associated myelopathy, and the least was seen in multiple sclerosis, which fell below healthy controls.

The method for making cDNA was 5'RACE, and it used 10-nucleotide random UMIs. Each CDR3 protein gets one entry after TCRdb re-called the 5' RACE reads with MiXCR. This table has about 46,000 distinct CDR3 sequences, approximately 10% appearing once. The unsorted libraries were prepared from 2 million PBMCs (stored at -80 C). The CDR3 has 15 amino acids. The ends were cut back, 6 bases at V and 2 bases at J, with 14 bases in the middle. The germline V gene has CDR1 MNHEY and CDR2 SVGEGT. This clonotype was picked up many times. Its antigen is unidentified. This sequence joins TRBV6-2 or TRBV6-3 and TRBJ1-5, with D tentatively TRBD1 (5 bases). The TCR comes from a man aged 65 to 79 with HTLV-1-associated myelopathy (HAM/TSP). Material for sequencing was PBMCs. The CDR3 coding sequence is TGTGCCAGCAGCTCTTTGTCGGGGGGCAATCAGCCCCAGCATTTT. This codes for CASSSLSGGNQPQHF.